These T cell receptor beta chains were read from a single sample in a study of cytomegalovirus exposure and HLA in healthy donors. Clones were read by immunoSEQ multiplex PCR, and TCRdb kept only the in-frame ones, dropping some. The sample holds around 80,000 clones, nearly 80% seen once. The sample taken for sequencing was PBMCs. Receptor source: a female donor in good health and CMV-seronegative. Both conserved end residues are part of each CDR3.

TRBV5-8 CASSNTWTVDSNQPQHF
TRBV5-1 CASSLEGSGELFF
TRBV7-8 CASSVFLQAGQQETQYF
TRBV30 CAWSAQEGILAGYTF
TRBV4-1 CASSPPGGPGEQFF
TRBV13 CASRERLLSSYNSPLHF
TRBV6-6 CASSYSRAGNEQYF
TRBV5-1 CASSLAGLAGGPETQYF
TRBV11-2 CASSWGLGVEQYF
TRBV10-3 CAIRTQQGARDTEAFF